The rows below give T cell receptor beta chains drawn from one sample of a study of blood T cell repertoires in COVID-19. The table came from immunoSEQ multiplex PCR; TCRdb's copy has only in-frame clones and leaves some out. This table has over 200,000 clones, 80% to 90% appearing once. What was sequenced was peripheral blood. Receptors originate from a man aged 40-49 years who had recovered from COVID-19. Each CDR3 is given with its conserved first and last residue. The D gene is left open where the match is weak. The size of a clone is reported for some rows only, either as once, few or many, or as a class for expanded clones.

NA	NA	TRBV18	TRBJ1-4	TGTGCCAGCTCACCGCGCGACACCTTTAATGAAAAACTGTTTTTT	CASSPRDTFNEKLFF
NA	TRBD1	TRBV10-3	TRBJ2-5	TGTGCCATCAGTGCTGGGGACAGGGCAGGGGAGACCCAGTACTTC	CAISAGDRAGETQYF
NA	NA	TRBV30	TRBJ1-2	TGTGCCTGGAAAGGTGGGGGCGATCACTATGGCTACACCTTC	CAWKGGGDHYGYTF
NA	NA	TRBV7-2	TRBJ2-3	TGTGCCAGCAGGGACATCAGCACAGATACGCAGTATTTT	CASRDISTDTQYF
NA	NA	TRBV7-2	TRBJ1-2	TGTGCCAGCAGCTCCAGGGGTGACTATGGCTACACCTTC	CASSSRGDYGYTF
NA	TRBD2	TRBV4-1	TRBJ2-3	TGCGCCAGCAGTCTTGGACTAGCGGGGGCCGGGGATACGCAGTATTTT	CASSLGLAGAGDTQYF
NA	NA	TRBV5-6	TRBJ1-6	TGTGCCAGCAGCTTGGGCCTAAGCTCCTATAATTCACCCCTCCACTTT	CASSLGLSSYNSPLHF
NA	TRBD1	TRBV18	TRBJ1-2	TGTGCCAGCTCACTAATGACAGGGGGCAGTGGCTACACCTTC	CASSLMTGGSGYTF
NA	TRBD1	TRBV7-2	TRBJ2-7	TGTGCCAGCAGCCTGGACAGGAGGAGCTCCTACGAGCAGTACTTC	CASSLDRRSSYEQYF
NA	TRBD1	TRBV6-5	TRBJ1-1	TGTGCCAGCAGTTCCCCCGGACAGGGTGAAGCTTTCTTT	CASSSPGQGEAFF
NA	NA	TRBV2	TRBJ2-5	TGTGCCAGCAGTGAGAGGGACCAAGAGACCCAGTACTTC	CASSERDQETQYF
NA	NA	TRBV3-1/TRBV3-2	TRBJ1-1	TGTGCCTCGAGCCAGGTGAACACTGAAGCTTTCTTT	CASSQVNTEAFF
NA	NA	TRBV3-1/TRBV3-2	TRBJ2-5	TGTGCCAGCAGCCACCCCCTCCAGACCCAGTACTTC	CASSHPLQTQYF
NA	NA	TRBV19	TRBJ1-4	TGTGCCACCTCGTTCGTCGGGTGGGAAAAACTGTTTTTT	CATSFVGWEKLFF
few	TRBD1	TRBV27	TRBJ1-6	TGTGCCAGCAGTTTTATGAAGGGGGCATTTAGATCACCCCTCCACTTT	CASSFMKGAFRSPLHF
NA	NA	TRBV4-3	TRBJ2-7	TGCGCCAGCAGCCAAGATCGGGCAGGGTGGGGCTACGAGCAGTACTTC	CASSQDRAGWGYEQYF
NA	NA	TRBV9	TRBJ2-1	TGTGCCAGCAGCGTAGGCCTAGCCGATGAGCAGTTCTTC	CASSVGLADEQFF
NA	NA	TRBV30	TRBJ2-1	TGTGCCTGGACCGTTAACACCTACAATGAGCAGTTCTTC	CAWTVNTYNEQFF
NA	TRBD1	TRBV11-3	TRBJ1-1	TGTGCCAGCAGCTTCGACAGGGAGAGACCAGCTTTCTTT	CASSFDRERPAFF
NA	NA	TRBV3-1/TRBV3-2	TRBJ1-2	TGTGCCAGCAGCAATCAACATCACAGGGTATCCGGCGGCTACACCTTC	CASSNQHHRVSGGYTF
NA	NA	TRBV11-2	TRBJ2-7	TGTGCCAGCACCTTCGGGATTACCTCCTACGAGCAGTACTTC	CASTFGITSYEQYF
NA	TRBD1	TRBV6-5	TRBJ1-2	TGTGCCAGCAGCCGACGACAGGGGCTTGATGGCTACACCTTC	CASSRRQGLDGYTF
NA	NA	TRBV10-2	TRBJ2-3	TGCGCCAGCAGTGTAATGCGGCAAAGGGATACGCAGTATTTT	CASSVMRQRDTQYF
NA	NA	TRBV6-5	TRBJ1-3	TGTGCCAGCAGCTTCATTCAGGGTACGGGAAACACCATATATTTT	CASSFIQGTGNTIYF
NA	TRBD2	TRBV15	TRBJ2-1	TGTGCCACCAGCAGAGATCAAACTAGCGGGAGGGAGCAGTTCTTC	CATSRDQTSGREQFF
NA	NA	TRBV18	TRBJ1-4	TGTGCCAGCTCGCCCGCACGGAGTGAAAAACTGTTTTTT	CASSPARSEKLFF
NA	NA	TRBV2	TRBJ1-5	TGTGCCAGCAGTGTAGGAGTCTATAGCAATCAGCCCCAGCATTTT	CASSVGVYSNQPQHF
NA	TRBD2	TRBV6-4	TRBJ2-3	TGTGCCAGCAGTGACTCGGCTAGCGGGGGCACAGATACGCAGTATTTT	CASSDSASGGTDTQYF
NA	NA	TRBV7-2	TRBJ1-2	TGTGCCAGCAGCTCGCGGACACTAAACTATGGCTACACCTTC	CASSSRTLNYGYTF
NA	TRBD1	TRBV7-2	TRBJ1-1	TGTGCCAGCAACCGGGACAGGACGAACACTGAAGCTTTCTTT	CASNRDRTNTEAFF
NA	NA	TRBV11-2	TRBJ2-7	TGTGCCAGCAGCCACCGGACTAATCACTACGAGCAGTACTTC	CASSHRTNHYEQYF
NA	NA	TRBV7-2	TRBJ1-5	TGTGCCAGCAGCCAGTCACAGGGAAGGAGTGGTCAGCCCCAGCATTTT	CASSQSQGRSGQPQHF
NA	TRBD1	TRBV6-5	TRBJ1-4	TGTGCCAGCAGTTACTCGAACAGGGGGTTCGAAAAACTGTTTTTT	CASSYSNRGFEKLFF
NA	NA	TRBV5-4	TRBJ2-3	TGTGCCAGCAGCTTGGATTACAGGGTGGATACGCAGTATTTT	CASSLDYRVDTQYF
once	TRBD1	TRBV7-8	TRBJ1-5	TGTGCCAGCAGCTTATTTTCGGGACAGGGTCGTGATCAGCCCCAGCATTTT	CASSLFSGQGRDQPQHF
NA	NA	TRBV2	TRBJ2-5	TGTGCCAGCAGTTTTAACCAAGAGACCCAGTACTTC	CASSFNQETQYF
NA	NA	TRBV6-2/TRBV6-3	TRBJ2-2	TGTGCCAGCAGTCTGCCCAGTCCGGGCACCGGGGAGCTGTTTTTT	CASSLPSPGTGELFF
NA	TRBD1	TRBV27	TRBJ1-1	TGTGCCAGCAGTCCCACCAATCGACAGGGGGCATATAGTGGTGAAGCTTTCTTT	CASSPTNRQGAYSGEAFF
NA	NA	TRBV10-3	TRBJ2-5	TGTGCCACGAGATTCCAAGAGACCCAGTACTTC	CATRFQETQYF
NA	NA	TRBV2	TRBJ2-2	TGTGCCAGCAGGGCAGGTCTTAACACCGGGGAGCTGTTTTTT	CASRAGLNTGELFF
once	NA	TRBV9	TRBJ1-3	TGTGCCAGCAGCGTGACAGTCGGAAACACCATATATTTT	CASSVTVGNTIYF
NA	NA	TRBV30	TRBJ2-7	TGTGCCTGGAGTGACGACTCTTTCGCGGTTCGGTACTTC	CAWSDDSFAVRYF